This T cell receptor (beta chain) appears in the sequencing data of a study of cytomegalovirus exposure and HLA in healthy donors (TCRdb year 2017). Looking at the study overall: In an earlier analysis of under 600 of the donors, approximately 300 Gb of sequence data and some 100 million unique TCR beta sequences from 150 million to 200 million T cells were reported. A later analysis re-examined previously published TCR beta repertoires from about 670 donors and added high-resolution HLA genotyping to investigate patterns of TCR occurrence. The study aimed to test whether cataloging public T cell receptors could reveal signatures of past pathogen exposure. The number of typed donors differed by locus: about 620-630 for A, B, C, DRB1 and DQB1; roughly 510 for DQA1; 606 for DPA1; and roughly 450 for DPB1. High-throughput TCR immunosequencing, statistical association of individual TCRs with disease status, and machine learning were combined to predict cytomegalovirus infection status. Donor age, sex, ethnicity and CMV serostatus were compiled alongside the repertoire data. Approximately 300 gigabases of sequencing data and some 85 million unique TCR sequences were included in an early release covering 500 to 750 HLA-typed donors. In a later genetic analysis, genome-wide SNP genotypes for 398 of the 666 donors were used, and that subset was treated as a discovery cohort. All discovery cohort repertoires had been generated using a single sequencing platform. The later analysis used no new phenotypic data to find candidate immune exposures, relying instead on TCR beta sequences and their occurrence across donors. Among the approximately 400 genotyped donors, approximately 76% belonged to the genetic ancestry cluster associated with self-reported Caucasian donors. Among 300 to 500 genotyped donors of the cohort, an average of around 220,000 unique TCR beta nucleotide sequences was sequenced per donor, of which about 19% were non-productive. The T cell repertoires of under 700 subjects were profiled by immunosequencing and related to cytomegalovirus serostatus. Besides the first cohort of 500 to 700 subjects, a separate validation cohort made up of 120 different subjects was used. An earlier analysis of fewer than 700 of the donors applied high-throughput TCR beta sequencing to assess whether each TCR beta V gene segment acted as functional or pseudogenic. Class I and class II HLA loci were covered by the typing at four-digit resolution. Because of strong linkage in the cohort, five DR-DQ haplotypes were treated as single units for association and clustering. Overall study outcomes, separate from this receptor: In a later analysis, HLA-associated TCR beta chains showed more clonal expansion and lower generation probabilities than non-associated chains that were equally common. In the study, around 150 TCR beta chains were listed as associated with cytomegalovirus. Most TCR sequences were seen in very few donors, while some public TCRs were found in many individuals. Most CMV-associated TCR beta chains appeared to be HLA-restricted in a later analysis, and the HLA associations seemed to be driven largely by CMV exposure. Because counts were too low, more than 15 rarely observed V segments, including chromosome 9 orphons, were excluded from the earlier analysis of several hundred of the donors. Only TCR beta chains were sequenced in this cohort, and the absence of alpha or paired-chain data limited detectable features. In vitro tests confirmed that a few of the cytomegalovirus-associated TCR beta chains recognize cytomegalovirus antigens. In a later genetic analysis, fewer N-insertions in productive TCRs were reported among donors in an Asian-associated ancestry cluster than the approximately 630-donor mean. A later analysis associated 16,951 TCR beta sequences with specific HLA alleles at a false discovery rate of 0.05. A cluster of highly shared sequence variants was judged likely to represent a technical artifact of the sequencing pipeline. Linkage disequilibrium might explain the correlated functional status among segregating V segments, but an unknown experimental factor could not be ruled out. In an earlier analysis of a few hundred of the donors, most TCR beta V segments were observed in productive rearrangements about 90% or about 30% of the time, broadly matching IMGT annotations. It was suggested by the authors that the approach could potentially be generalized to other disease states and immunological phenotypes. Some IMGT-functional V segments, including TRBV6-2 and TRBV6-3, could not be told apart with the 87-base-pair reads, so those segments were excluded. A later genetic analysis associated a missense DCLRE1C variant with V-gene and J-gene trimming of TCR beta chains, and an independent cohort replicated the association. The presence/absence analyses assumed that sequencing depth was roughly uniform across donors, and that assumption may not be true. According to a later analysis, parvovirus B19, influenza, CMV and Epstein-Barr virus appeared linked to several top co-occurrence clusters. Cytomegalovirus status was reported to be diagnosed by the classifier with high specificity and sensitivity in both the original and validation cohorts. A further reported finding was that TCR beta sequences accurately predicted the HLA-A and HLA-B alleles for most subjects in the first cohort. Immune exposure information for the cohort was limited to CMV serostatus. When HLA alleles, especially DR and DQ, strongly co-occurred, TCR associations were difficult to assign to individual alleles. A later analysis found that TCR association rates varied across HLA loci, with DRB1 alleles showing the most associated TCRs and HLA-C alleles the fewest. Because HLA typing was missing for some donors at each locus, association tests included only the typed subset.

For this chain, trimming is 3 bases at the V end and 6 bases at the J end, and the number of junction bases without a gene match is 14. The CDR3 measures 16 amino acids from cysteine to phenylalanine. The read is trimmed to its CDR3 DNA, 48 bases read in frame from base 1. Via the germline V gene (reference sequence), CDR1 is SGHKS and CDR2 YYEKEE. Receptors were amplified or captured by the immunoSEQ multiplex PCR assay. For the multiplex PCR, a mixture combining 60 forward primers for TCR Vbeta segments and 13 reverse primers for TCR Jbeta segments was used. The CDR3 region of rearranged TCR beta genes was amplified from genomic DNA by a multiplex PCR assay. The Illumina HiSeq System was used to sequence the amplified TCR beta libraries as 87-base-pair reads. The paper's processing steps were these. A later analysis counted 65 million to 90 million unique TCR beta chains across the 650 to 700 repertoires, and 10 million to 11 million of these chains were shared by at least two donors. A nearest-neighbor algorithm error-corrected the raw reads and collapsed the reads into unique sequences, merging closely related sequences to remove PCR and sequencing errors. Alignment of CDR3 sequences to IMGT reference sequences was used to assign V, D and J gene segments. Each retained sequence needed at least a six-nucleotide match to both a V gene segment and a J gene segment. A rearrangement counted as productive if the CDR3 had no stop codons and remained in frame with V and J, and every other rearrangement counted as non-productive. CDR3 was defined according to IMGT convention as the region running from the second conserved V-encoded cysteine to the conserved J-encoded phenylalanine. Sequences without an unambiguous match to a single V gene segment were excluded from the earlier analysis of about 630 of the donors. An earlier analysis of 500 to 700 of the donors classified V segments as functional when productive rearrangements were above 56.7% and as segregating when the standard deviation between donors was above 5%. A statistical classification framework was developed to diagnose cytomegalovirus status using the catalog of TCR beta chain sequences. In a later analysis, TCR nucleotide sequences were compared against IMGT/GENE-DB human TR gene sequences so that V and J genes could be assigned. The TCRdist pipeline was used in a later analysis to assign CDR3 sequences and most-parsimonious VDJ recombination scenarios. A later analysis defined each TCR beta chain by its CDR3 amino acid sequence plus V-gene family, and excluded reads lacking a unique V-gene family. To address suspected cross-contamination and a sequencing artifact, a later analysis removed around 590 highly shared, low-generation-probability nucleotide sequences. A later analysis calculated a clonal expansion index for each public chain from normalized within-repertoire ranks of inferred template counts. In a later analysis, generation probabilities were computed using a VDJ recombination model fitted to out-of-frame rearrangements, and the results were checked against IGoR. In a later analysis, hypergeometric tests were used to score TCR-TCR, TCR-HLA and TCR-CMV co-occurrence, with a repertoire-size bias correction applied to TCR pairs. A later analysis estimated false discovery rates by permuting HLA or CMV assignments 20 times. In a later analysis, co-occurring TCRs were grouped using DBSCAN, and TCRdist sequence similarity was added for clustering within HLA-allele-positive subsets. Repertoires with fewer than 30,000 or more than 120,000 public chains were left out of co-occurrence clustering, as were five repertoires with anomalous nucleotide sharing. TCRdb holds this immuneACCESS table with in-frame rearrangements only. Some clones are missing; in checked studies, unresolved V genes explain under half, and the rest has no known cause. The D gene and trimming were derived from the DNA, and the V and J assignments and clone size from that table. The sample table contains under 70,000 clones; only one count was recorded for about two thirds of them. The top ten hold approximately 2.2% of the sample.

The cohort comprised several hundred healthy bone marrow donors. At the time of sampling, every cohort member was nominally healthy, though immune exposures that went unrecorded were likely present. The donor tested CMV seronegative, placing the donor among the 350 to 400 seronegative members of the cohort. Each donor provided a peripheral blood sample, and peripheral blood mononuclear cells were used for TCR beta sequencing. The Qiagen DNeasy Blood Extraction Kit was used to extract genomic DNA from the blood cell samples. Notes on this clone: Its antigen specificity is not known. No much larger clone is present one base from it, and per-base qualities are unavailable.

This clonotype was sampled from a woman in her thirties in good health and CMV-seronegative. Material for sequencing was PBMCs. The rearrangement joined TRBV5-5 to TRBJ1-2; 7 of the junction bases match TRBD1. The nucleotide sequence reads as follows: TGTGCCAGCAGCTCGGGTGATTTGAGACAGGGAGATGGCTACACCTTC. This yields the protein CASSSGDLRQGDGYTF.